This T cell receptor beta chain is from a study of T cell responses to AZD1222 COVID-19 vaccine (dated by TCRdb to the early 2020s). For context, the study as a whole: AZD1222 recipients whose second dose came at about 4 weeks and those whose second dose came at about 12 weeks were combined into one group, since spike-specific TCR depth and breadth did not differ between the two schedules. TCR sequencing covered 233 trial participants: about 210 given two doses of AZD1222 and 26 given two doses of MenACWY control vaccine. Trial participants were enrolled into age subgroups of 18-55, 56-69 and 70-plus years, which contained approximately 150, 28 and 58 TCR-sequenced participants, respectively. The investigation overall reported the following: In the small 56-69-year group, the increase in depth fell short of significance, most likely because of low power. Epitopes outside the regions mutated in the B.1.351 and B.1.1.7 variants were reportedly recognized by nearly half of the unique spike-specific TCRs. Most participants were white British and females outnumbered males, and the authors suggested that clonal diversity may have been underestimated. Conclusions about previously exposed vaccinees were limited because only six or seven AZD1222 recipients were SARS-CoV-2 seropositive at baseline. Because no day 14 peak-response samples were available, repertoires were characterized only after the peak T cell response. Spike-specific TCR breadth and depth rose significantly after two AZD1222 doses compared with day 0 and with MenACWY recipients. CD4 TCRs associated with the vaccine covered the entire spike protein, and the dominant responses were in regions 160-218 and 743-854.

Relative to germline, V is 5 bases shorter and J is 5 bases shorter, with 11 bases between their ends. The germline V gene encodes CDR1 SGHAT and CDR2 FQDESV (reference sequence). The CDR3 covers 13 residues, taking in both the cysteine and the phenylalanine. Only the CDR3 DNA is retained, 39 bases long and in frame from the first base. This sample's time point label indicates: baseline before first vaccination. Samples from vaccinated people were obtained from the UK trials COV001 and COV002, which included a single-blind randomized controlled phase 2/3 trial of AZD1222 (ChAdOx1 nCoV-19) in healthy adults. For TCRbeta chain sequencing, PBMC samples were collected from trial participants at day 0 and at day 28 after the second dose. Points on this clone: Its antigen has not been determined. There are no base qualities to consult, and no much larger clone falls within one base.

The CDR3 regions of human TCRbeta chains were analyzed by immunosequencing. Under the source paper's analysis protocol: Repertoire TCRs were matched against a reference library of SARS-CoV-2-specific TCRs generated with the MIRA antigen-specificity platform. Breadth was defined as the fraction of unique TCRs that were SARS-CoV-2-associated, and depth was defined as the fraction of total T cells that were SARS-CoV-2-associated. Using the MIRA data, each spike-specific TCR was mapped to the spike region that the TCR reacts to and placed in a CD4 or CD8 class. Log10-transformed breadth and depth values were compared by one-way ANOVA with Sidak's multiple comparisons tests. This is the immuneACCESS table as TCRdb keeps it, with only in-frame sequences that have V and J called. A part of the clones is gone; compared with another copy, unresolved V genes explain less than half, and the rest is unexplained. That table gives V, J and clone size, and the DNA gave D and trimming. This sample is represented by roughly 190,000 clones; approximately 90% of them were singletons. 0.99% of the sample is in the top ten clones.

The TCR originated in an adult in good health. Here the chain combines TRBV11-1 and TRBJ2-3, and the D gene may be TRBD2, 5 bases matching. The sequences come from peripheral blood, collected on day 0 of AZD1222 vaccination. The base sequence is TGTGCCAGCAGCCTGTTACTAGAAGATACGCAGTATTTT. Translation gives CASSLLLEDTQYF.